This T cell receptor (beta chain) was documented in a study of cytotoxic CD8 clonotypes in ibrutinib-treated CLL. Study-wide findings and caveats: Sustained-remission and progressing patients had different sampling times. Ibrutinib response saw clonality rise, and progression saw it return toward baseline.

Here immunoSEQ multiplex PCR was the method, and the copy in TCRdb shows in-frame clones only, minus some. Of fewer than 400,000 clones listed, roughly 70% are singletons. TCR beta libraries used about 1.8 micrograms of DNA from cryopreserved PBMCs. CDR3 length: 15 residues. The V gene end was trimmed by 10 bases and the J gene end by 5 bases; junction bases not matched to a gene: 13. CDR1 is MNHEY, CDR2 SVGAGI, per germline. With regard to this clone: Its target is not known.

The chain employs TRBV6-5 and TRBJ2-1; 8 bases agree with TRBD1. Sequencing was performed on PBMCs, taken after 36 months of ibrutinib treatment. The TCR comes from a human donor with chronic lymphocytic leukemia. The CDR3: CANSRTGTPNNEQFF. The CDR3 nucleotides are TGTGCCAACAGCAGGACAGGGACCCCCAACAATGAGCAGTTCTTC.